This T cell receptor (beta chain) was recorded in a study of blood T cells in healthy people across ages. This CDR3 is 15 amino acids long. With a J-beta primer mix and a sample-barcoded 5' primer, a second PCR ran 7 to 11 cycles. From the 5' RACE reads, TCRdb called clonotypes with MiXCR, one entry per CDR3 protein. The sample shows hundreds of thousands of distinct CDR3 sequences, around 43% of them seen only once. This clonotype came up a few times. The sequence came from an elderly man in good health. V gene TRBV21-1 combines with J gene TRBJ2-4; the table's D gene call, TRBD1, was not cross checked with the DNA. Matching the DNA end better, TRBJ2-7 makes the J call doubtful. TRBV21-1 is labeled a pseudogene. Sequencing was performed on blood. CDR3 sequence: CASSKLGQPWGEQYF. The CDR3, as DNA: TGTGCCAGCAGCAAGCTCGGACAGCCTTGGGGCGAGCAGTACTTC.